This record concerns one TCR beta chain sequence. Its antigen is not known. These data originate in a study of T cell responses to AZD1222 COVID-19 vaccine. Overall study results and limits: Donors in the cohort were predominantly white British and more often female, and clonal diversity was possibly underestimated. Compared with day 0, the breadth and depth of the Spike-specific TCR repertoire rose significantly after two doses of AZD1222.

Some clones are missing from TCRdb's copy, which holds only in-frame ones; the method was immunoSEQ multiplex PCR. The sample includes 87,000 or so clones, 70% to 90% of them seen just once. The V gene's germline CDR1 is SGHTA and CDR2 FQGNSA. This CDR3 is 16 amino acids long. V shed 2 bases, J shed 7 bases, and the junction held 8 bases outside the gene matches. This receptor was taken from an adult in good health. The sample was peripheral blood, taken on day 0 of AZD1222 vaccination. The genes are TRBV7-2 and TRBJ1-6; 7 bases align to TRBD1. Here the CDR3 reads CASSLSSTGRNSPLHF. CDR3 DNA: TGTGCCAGCAGCTTATCATCGACAGGGCGGAATTCACCCCTCCACTTT.